Reported below is one T cell receptor (beta chain). Measured with immunoSEQ multiplex PCR; TCRdb has only the in-frame clones, and not every one. The sample consists of roughly 58,000 clones, 85% to 90% of them appearing once. This record belongs to a study of T cell responses to AZD1222 COVID-19 vaccine. The TCR sequence derives from an adult in good health. Sequencing was performed on peripheral blood, taken on day 0 of MenACWY control vaccination.

The CDR3 bases are TGCAGCGCTTTACGACAGGGCCTCCAAGAGACCCAGTACTTC. As protein: CSALRQGLQETQYF. The rearrangement joins TRBV29-1 to TRBJ2-5; 7 bases fit TRBD1. Unmatched junction bases numbered 9, after V lost 7 bases and J lost 1 base. CDR1 is SQVTM, CDR2 ANQGSEA, per germline. The CDR3 is made up of 14 amino acids.